The present T cell receptor beta chain was sequenced within a study of OX40 agonist ivuxolimab in advanced cancers. For context, the study as a whole: The costimulatory receptor OX40 (CD134) was targeted by ivuxolimab, a fully human IgG2 agonistic monoclonal antibody. Intravenous ivuxolimab was administered to patients every 2 weeks at six dose levels: 0.01, 0.1, 0.3, 1.5, 3 and 10 mg/kg. Among the 52 dose-escalation patients, some 20 had hepatocellular carcinoma, 15 or so melanoma, 9 renal cell carcinoma and 9 head and neck cancer. The dose-escalation cohort was around 84% male with a mean age of approximately 60 years, ranging from 23 to 79. Patients were allowed to have had prior anti-PD-1, anti-PD-L1 or anti-CTLA-4 therapy, and around two fifths of the dose-escalation patients had been treated with checkpoint inhibitors. Three dose-escalation patients achieved partial responses, one with hepatocellular carcinoma and two with cutaneous melanoma. Peripheral TCRbeta sequencing aimed to test whether ivuxolimab altered TCR sequence diversity and caused clonal T-cell expansion. The paper reports the monotherapy dose-escalation portion (N of about 52 patients) of the phase I ivuxolimab trial. The full study reports these points: At doses from 0.1 to 3.0 mg/kg, clonal expansion was seen in both CD4+ and CD8+ blood T cells between baseline and week 6. In the 0.1-3.0 mg/kg groups, partial responders were among the patients with the lowest normalized peripheral clonal expansion, particularly in CD8+ T cells. After ivuxolimab, expanded clones were on average more numerous among CD8+ T cells than among CD4+ T cells. Antigen specificity was not determined for the clonally expanded peripheral T cells. Low levels of normalized T-cell clonal expansion were also shown by some nonresponding patients.

To sequence the TCRbeta CDR3 region, genomic DNA was isolated from the sorted cells. TCRbeta CDR3 regions were sequenced using the immunoSEQ Assay. TCRdb took this table from immuneACCESS and kept in-frame rearrangements with V and J called. Such tables lack part of the clones; where checked against another copy, unresolved V genes explain under half of the gap, and the rest is unexplained. For this sample the table gives over 70,000 clones, of which about 87% were detected only once. The top ten constitute under 0.65% of the sample. With respect to this clone: Its antigen remains undetermined. Per-base quality was not reported, and no clone a single base away is much larger than it.

The CDR3 holds 15 amino acids from the cysteine to the phenylalanine. CDR3 DNA only is kept here, 45 bases in frame from base 1. The CDR1 and CDR2 encoded by the germline V gene are SNHLY and FYNNEI. Trimming leaves V shorter by 6 bases and J shorter by 0 bases, with the junction holding 5 bases beyond the gene matches. The trial excluded patients who had a history of autoimmune disease or who were on systemic immunosuppression. Peripheral blood for TCR sequencing was drawn from every dose cohort at baseline, at cycle 4 day 1 and at cycle 7 day 1. The samples were taken from a phase I, first-in-human, multicenter, open-label dose-escalation trial of ivuxolimab. Adults with locally advanced or metastatic melanoma, renal cell carcinoma, hepatocellular carcinoma or head and neck squamous cell carcinoma were enrolled in the trial. Before TCR sequencing, CD4+ T cells and CD8+ T cells from peripheral blood were sorted into separate populations.

Recombination linked TRBV2 to TRBJ2-1, with 7 middle bases fitting TRBD2. The specimen was CD4+ or CD8+ T cells sorted from blood, collected in a trial of the OX40 agonist ivuxolimab. The sequence derives from an adult with an advanced solid tumor such as melanoma, head and neck, liver or kidney cancer. The nucleotides are TGTGCCAGCAGACCTAGCGGAAGCTCCTACAATGAGCAGTTCTTC. This yields the protein CASRPSGSSYNEQFF.